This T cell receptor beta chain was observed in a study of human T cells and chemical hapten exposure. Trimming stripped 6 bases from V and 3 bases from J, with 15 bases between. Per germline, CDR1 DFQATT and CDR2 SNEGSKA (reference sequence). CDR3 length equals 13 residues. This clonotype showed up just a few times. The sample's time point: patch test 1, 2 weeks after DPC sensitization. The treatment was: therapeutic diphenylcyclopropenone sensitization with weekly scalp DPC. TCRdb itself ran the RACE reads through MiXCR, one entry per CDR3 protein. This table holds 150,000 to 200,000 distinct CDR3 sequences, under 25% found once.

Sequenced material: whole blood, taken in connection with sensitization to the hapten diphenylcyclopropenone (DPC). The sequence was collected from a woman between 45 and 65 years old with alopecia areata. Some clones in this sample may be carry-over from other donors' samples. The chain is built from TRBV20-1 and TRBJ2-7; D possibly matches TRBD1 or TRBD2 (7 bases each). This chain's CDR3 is CSARPGGGYEQYF. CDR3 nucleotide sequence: TGCAGTGCCCGGCCAGGGGGGGGCTACGAGCAGTACTTC.